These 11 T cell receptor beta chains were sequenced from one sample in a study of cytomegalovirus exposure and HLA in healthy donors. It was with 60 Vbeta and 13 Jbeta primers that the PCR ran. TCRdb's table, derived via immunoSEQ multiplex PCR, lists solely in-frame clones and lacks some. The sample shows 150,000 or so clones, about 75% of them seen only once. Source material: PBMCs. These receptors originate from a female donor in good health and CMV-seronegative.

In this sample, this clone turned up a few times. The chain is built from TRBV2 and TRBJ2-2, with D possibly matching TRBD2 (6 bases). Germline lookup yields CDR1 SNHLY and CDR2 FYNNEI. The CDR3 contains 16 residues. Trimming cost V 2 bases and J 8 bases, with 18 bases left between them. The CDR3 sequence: CASSEPGGEASGELFF. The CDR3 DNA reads TGTGCCAGCAGTGAACCCGGAGGGGAAGCTTCGGGGGAGCTGTTTTTT.

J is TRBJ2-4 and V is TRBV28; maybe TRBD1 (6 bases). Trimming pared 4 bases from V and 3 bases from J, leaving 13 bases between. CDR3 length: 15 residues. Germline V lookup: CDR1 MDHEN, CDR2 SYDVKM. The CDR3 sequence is CASSSPETGKNIQYF. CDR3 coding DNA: TGTGCCAGCAGTTCCCCCGAGACAGGCAAAAACATTCAGTACTTC.

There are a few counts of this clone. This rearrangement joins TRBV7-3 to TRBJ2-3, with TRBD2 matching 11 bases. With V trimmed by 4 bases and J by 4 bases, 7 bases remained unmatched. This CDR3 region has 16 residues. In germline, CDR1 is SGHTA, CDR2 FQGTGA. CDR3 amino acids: CASSSRLAGGSDTQYF. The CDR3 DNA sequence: TGTGCCAGCAGCTCCAGGCTAGCGGGGGGCTCAGATACGCAGTATTTT.

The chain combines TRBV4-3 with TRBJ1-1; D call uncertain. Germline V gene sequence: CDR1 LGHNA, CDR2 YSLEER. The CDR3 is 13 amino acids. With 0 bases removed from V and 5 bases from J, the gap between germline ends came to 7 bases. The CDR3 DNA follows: TGCGCCAGCAGCCAAGATAGCGCGACTGAAGCTTTCTTT. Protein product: CASSQDSATEAFF.

The CDR3 here is CASSQELAGGFNAETQYF. CDR3 nucleotides: TGTGCCAGCAGCCAGGAACTAGCGGGGGGATTTAACGCAGAGACCCAGTACTTC. The V gene is TRBV4-2, the J gene TRBJ2-5; 12 bases are shared with TRBD2. V lost 3 bases and J lost 4; bases outside the gene matches: 12. Germline CDR1 and CDR2: LGHNA and YNFKEQ. The CDR3 runs to 18 residues.

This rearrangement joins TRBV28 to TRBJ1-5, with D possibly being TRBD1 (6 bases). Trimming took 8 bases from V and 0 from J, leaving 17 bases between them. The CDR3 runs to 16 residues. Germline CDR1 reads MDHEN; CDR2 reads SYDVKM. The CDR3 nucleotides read TGTGCCAGCGGGCAGGGGCCGTCGTATAGCAATCAGCCCCAGCATTTT. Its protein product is CASGQGPSYSNQPQHF.

CDR3 residues: CASSRATGAATDTQYF. The CDR3 nucleotides are TGCGCCAGCAGCAGGGCGACAGGGGCGGCCACAGATACGCAGTATTTT. The chain employs TRBV5-1 and TRBJ2-3; 8 nucleotides agree with TRBD1. The CDR3 has 16 amino acids. Germline V gives CDR1 SGHRS, CDR2 YFSETQ. The V and J ends lost 4 bases and 2 bases, in that order; junction bases with no gene match: 9.

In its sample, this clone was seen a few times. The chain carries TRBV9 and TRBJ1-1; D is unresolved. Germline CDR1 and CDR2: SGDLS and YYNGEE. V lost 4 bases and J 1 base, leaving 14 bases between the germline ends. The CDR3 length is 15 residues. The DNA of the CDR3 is TGTGCCAGCAGCACCCGCGGGAACAGGAACACTGAAGCTTTCTTT. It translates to CASSTRGNRNTEAFF.

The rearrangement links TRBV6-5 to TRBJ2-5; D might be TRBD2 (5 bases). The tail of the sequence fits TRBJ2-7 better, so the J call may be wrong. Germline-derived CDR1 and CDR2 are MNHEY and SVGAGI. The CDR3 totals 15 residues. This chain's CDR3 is CASRLGLTVNYEQYF. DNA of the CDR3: TGTGCCAGCAGACTCGGACTTACCGTTAACTACGAGCAGTACTTC.

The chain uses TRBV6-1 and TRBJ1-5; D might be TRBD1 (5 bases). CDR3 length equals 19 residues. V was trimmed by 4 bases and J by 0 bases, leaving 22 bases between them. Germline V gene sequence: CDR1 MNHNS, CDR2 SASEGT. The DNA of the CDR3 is TGTGCCAGCAGTGCTCTTGGGACGGGGGGGATCTATAGCAATCAGCCCCAGCATTTT. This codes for CASSALGTGGIYSNQPQHF.

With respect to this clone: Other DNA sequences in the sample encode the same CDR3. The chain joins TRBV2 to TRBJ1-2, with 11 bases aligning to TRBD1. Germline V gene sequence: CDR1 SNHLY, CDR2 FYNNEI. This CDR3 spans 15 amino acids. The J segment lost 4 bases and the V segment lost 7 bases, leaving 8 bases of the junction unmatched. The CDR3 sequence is CASIRGQGAPYGYTF. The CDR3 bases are TGTGCCAGCATCCGAGGACAGGGGGCCCCCTATGGCTACACCTTC.